One sample yielded the 26 T cell receptor beta chains listed below, sequenced in a study of blood T cell repertoires in COVID-19. Profiled with immunoSEQ multiplex PCR; TCRdb holds only in-frame clones, not every one. The sample shows roughly 150,000 clones, around 92% of them seen only once. The sample was peripheral blood. All receptors come from a man aged 60 to 75 with acute or convalescent COVID-19.

The chain couples TRBV27 to TRBJ1-6, with a possible D match to TRBD1 (5 bases). CDR1 MNHEY and CDR2 SMNVEV come from the germline V gene (reference sequence). V was trimmed by 6 bases and J by 0 bases, leaving 15 bases between them. This CDR3 is built from 17 residues. The CDR3 region is CASSPAGGGSYNSPLHF. Written as DNA, the CDR3 is TGTGCCAGCAGCCCCGCGGGGGGGGGCTCCTATAATTCACCCCTCCACTTT.

This chain joins TRBV24-1 and TRBJ1-5, with D possibly TRBD1 on 6 matching bases. V dropped 7 bases and J dropped 8 bases, with 11 bases sitting between them. This CDR3 is built from 12 residues. Germline values: CDR1 KGHDR, CDR2 SFDVKD. CDR3 sequence reads: CATSRGGEPQHF. The CDR3 DNA reads TGTGCCACCAGCAGGGGCGGAGAGCCCCAGCATTTT.

In nucleotides, the CDR3 is TGTGCCAGTAGTATTCCTACAGGGATGAATTCACCCCTCCACTTT. It yields the protein CASSIPTGMNSPLHF. The J gene is TRBJ1-6, the V gene TRBV19, with a weak D call TRBD1 (6 bases). Germline V lookup: CDR1 LNHDA, CDR2 SQIVND (reference sequence). With 3 bases removed from V and 7 bases from J, the gap between germline ends came to 13 bases. The CDR3 covers 15 residues.

The chain joins TRBV18 to TRBJ2-7; tentatively, D is TRBD1 (6 bases). The CDR3 has 14 residues. Trimming removed 2 bases at V and 6 bases at J, with 14 bases between. CDR1 KGHSH and CDR2 LQKENI come from the germline V gene. The CDR3 DNA sequence: TGTGCCAGCTCACCAGACAGGCTCGCTTTCGAGCAGTACTTC. Its protein is CASSPDRLAFEQYF.

This clone was counted once. V usage is TRBV19 and J usage is TRBJ1-2, with a possible D match to TRBD1 (5 bases). Germline values: CDR1 LNHDA, CDR2 SQIVND (reference sequence). V lost 6 bases and J 6 bases, leaving 20 bases between the germline ends. The CDR3 totals 15 residues. CDR3 DNA sequence: TGTGCCAGTAGGGGTTCCATCGGGACTCCTCATGGCTACACCTTC. This codes for CASRGSIGTPHGYTF.

J is TRBJ2-1 and V is TRBV11-1; TRBD1 might be the D (5 bases). Germline values: CDR1 SGHAT, CDR2 FQDESV (reference sequence). Trimming removed 1 base at V and 0 bases at J, with 10 bases between. The CDR3 extends over 16 amino acids. In DNA form, the CDR3 reads TGTGCCAGCAGCTTAGTTGGACACAGCTCCTACAATGAGCAGTTCTTC. Translating gives CASSLVGHSSYNEQFF. Full variable domain (remainder filled in from reference TRBV11-1 and TRBJ2-1): EAEVAQSPRYKITEKSQAVAFWCDPISGHATLYWYRQILGQGPELLVQFQDESVVDDSQLPKDRFSAERLKGVDSTLKIQPAELGDSAMYLCASSLVGHSSYNEQFFGPGTRLTVL.

The chain recombines TRBV7-9 with TRBJ1-1; 8 bases are a match to TRBD1. This CDR3 contains 13 residues. V lost 6 bases to trimming and J lost 6 bases; unmatched junction nucleotides: 6. Germline assignment: CDR1 SEHNR and CDR2 FQNEAQ (reference sequence). CDR3 nucleotides: TGTGCCAGCAGGGACAGACAGGGGTCTGAAGCTTTCTTT. As protein: CASRDRQGSEAFF.

The gene calls are TRBV4-2 and TRBJ2-5; 7 nucleotides line up with TRBD1. CDR1 is LGHNA, CDR2 YNFKEQ, per germline. CDR3 length: 16 amino acids. V was clipped by 3 bases and J by 5 bases; unmatched bases: 12. CDR3 loop: CASSHQGGPGTETQYF. In DNA form, the CDR3 reads TGTGCCAGCAGCCACCAAGGGGGCCCCGGCACGGAGACCCAGTACTTC.

The genes are TRBV9 and TRBJ2-3; 7 bases match TRBD1. This CDR3 is built from 16 residues. Trimming took 3 bases from V and 0 from J; bases not matched to a gene: 7. From germline, CDR1 is SGDLS and CDR2 YYNGEE. CDR3 sequence: CASSGDSGRSTDTQYF. The CDR3 bases are TGTGCCAGCAGCGGGGACAGTGGTCGGAGCACAGATACGCAGTATTTT.

The genes are TRBV6-4 and TRBJ1-6; D is perhaps TRBD1 (6 bases). Per the germline V gene, CDR1 is MRHNA and CDR2 is SNTAGT. The CDR3 totals 14 residues. The V end was cut by 8 bases, the J end by 5 bases, with 13 bases between. The CDR3 DNA follows: TGTGCCAGCGGTACGGGACATAATAATTCACCCCTCCACTTT. This encodes CASGTGHNNSPLHF.

The V gene is TRBV7-6, the J gene TRBJ2-1; 9 nucleotides match TRBD1. The germline CDR1 and CDR2 sequences are SGHVS and FNYEAQ. The CDR3 has 17 amino acids. Germline trimming cut 5 bases from V and 8 bases from J; bases unmatched to any gene: 16. The chain's CDR3 is CASSLSDPGQGAYEQFF. In nucleotides, the CDR3 is TGTGCCAGCAGCCTGAGCGATCCGGGACAGGGTGCCTATGAGCAGTTCTTC.

The J gene is TRBJ2-1, the V gene TRBV13; TRBD2 matches at 13 bases. Germline CDR1 and CDR2: PRHDT and FYEKMQ (reference sequence). V trimming: 5 bases; J trimming: 6 bases; junction bases outside the gene matches: 7. The CDR3 is 16 residues long. The CDR3 DNA reads TGTGCCAGCAGCACGACTAGCGGGGGGACCAGCAATGAGCAGTTCTTC. Translation: CASSTTSGGTSNEQFF.

The table lists this clone with a count of one. CDR3 DNA sequence: TGTGCCAGCAAAGAGGGAGGGGGTGGCAATCAGCCCCAGCATTTT. It is translated as CASKEGGGGNQPQHF. The chain carries TRBV2 and TRBJ1-5; D may be TRBD1 (6 bases). The germline gives CDR1 SNHLY, CDR2 FYNNEI. V lost 7 bases and J lost 2, with 15 bases in between. This CDR3 has 15 amino acids.

The rearrangement uses TRBV5-6 and TRBJ1-5, with 9 bases fitting TRBD1. Per the germline V gene, CDR1 is SGHDT and CDR2 is YYEEEE. This CDR3 has 15 residues. V lost 4 bases and J lost 5; bases outside the gene matches: 7. This CDR3 is CASSVGQGHDQPQHF. CDR3 nucleotide sequence: TGTGCCAGCAGCGTGGGACAGGGCCACGATCAGCCCCAGCATTTT.

The chain links TRBV5-1 to TRBJ1-2, with D unclear. V was cut by 3 bases and J by 2 bases, with 11 bases left in between. Germline V gene sequence: CDR1 SGHRS, CDR2 YFSETQ. The CDR3 sequence is 14 residues long. The CDR3 loop is CASSSGEPNYGYTF. Written as DNA, the CDR3 is TGCGCCAGCAGCTCCGGGGAACCAAACTATGGCTACACCTTC.

The J gene is TRBJ1-5, the V gene TRBV6-2 or TRBV6-3; D remains ambiguous. Trimming stripped 8 bases from V and 0 bases from J, with 8 bases between. Germline lookup yields CDR1 MNHEY and CDR2 SVGEGT. The CDR3 covers 13 residues. CDR3 sequence: CASGPYSNQPQHF. As DNA, the CDR3 is TGTGCCAGCGGCCCTTATAGCAATCAGCCCCAGCATTTT.

The rearrangement joins TRBV9 to TRBJ1-1; D gene ambiguous. Germline assignment: CDR1 SGDLS and CDR2 YYNGEE. V lost 4 bases to trimming and J lost 1 base, with 11 bases between them. CDR3 length: 14 residues. The CDR3 loop is CASSPPGKNTEAFF. Here the CDR3 DNA reads TGTGCCAGCAGCCCCCCCGGGAAGAACACTGAAGCTTTCTTT.

This clone was counted a few times. This rearrangement joins TRBV7-2 to TRBJ2-3; D is uncertain. Germline lookup yields CDR1 SGHTA and CDR2 FQGNSA. The CDR3 loop spans 12 amino acids. The germline V and J ends were trimmed by 5 bases and 1 base, with 4 bases remaining between them. The CDR3 protein is CASSPGTDTQYF. The CDR3 coding sequence is TGTGCCAGCAGCCCGGGCACAGATACGCAGTATTTT.

V usage is TRBV9 and J usage is TRBJ2-3; 7 nucleotides line up with TRBD1. Germline V gene sequence: CDR1 SGDLS, CDR2 YYNGEE. The CDR3 extends over 16 amino acids. The trim removed 2 bases at V and 2 bases at J, leaving 8 bases unmatched. CDR3: CASSVANRGFTDTQYF. For the CDR3, the DNA is TGTGCCAGCAGCGTGGCAAACAGGGGTTTCACAGATACGCAGTATTTT.

CDR3 bases: TGTGCCAGCAGCCCCCAGCCACAGGGTCTCGGCTACACCTTC. This sequence encodes CASSPQPQGLGYTF. The rearrangement joins TRBV7-9 to TRBJ1-2; a possible D gene is TRBD1 (6 bases). The ends were cut back, 5 bases at V and 8 bases at J, with 18 bases in the middle. The CDR3 spans 14 residues. Germline assignment: CDR1 SEHNR and CDR2 FQNEAQ (reference sequence).

The V gene is TRBV4-1, the J gene TRBJ1-4; D gene uncertain. From germline, CDR1 is MGHRA and CDR2 YSYEKL. The CDR3 runs to 19 residues. V was cut by 0 bases and J by 0 bases, with 17 bases left in between. The CDR3 loop reads CASSQDQAGGLATNEKLFF. For the CDR3, the DNA is TGCGCCAGCAGCCAAGATCAGGCGGGAGGCCTAGCAACTAATGAAAAACTGTTTTTT.

The V gene is TRBV21-1, the J gene TRBJ2-1; TRBD2 is taken as the D call from the table, unchecked against the DNA. TRBV21-1 is listed as a pseudogene. CDR3 size: 14 residues. The CDR3 sequence is CASSALAGTWEQFF. In DNA form, the CDR3 reads TGTGCCAGCAGTGCACTAGCGGGGACTTGGGAGCAGTTCTTC.

The chain joins TRBV7-9 to TRBJ1-2; D is perhaps TRBD1 (6 bases). CDR3 size: 14 residues. V was clipped by 5 bases and J by 2 bases, with 12 bases between them. Germline values: CDR1 SEHNR, CDR2 FQNEAQ (reference sequence). The CDR3 nucleotides read TGTGCCAGCAGCCCCGGGGGGCTCAACTATGGCTACACCTTC. This translates into CASSPGGLNYGYTF.

V is TRBV7-3 and J is TRBJ2-5; D is unresolved. The V end lost 1 base, the J end lost 4 bases, and 16 bases lay between the germline ends. CDR3 length: 16 residues. Germline CDR1 SGHTA, CDR2 FQGTGA. CDR3 sequence: CASSLNPGRTGETQYF. The CDR3 DNA reads as TGTGCCAGCAGCTTAAACCCAGGAAGAACTGGAGAGACCCAGTACTTC.

The chain has TRBV29-1 and TRBJ2-2, with 8 bases matching TRBD2. CDR1 and CDR2 from the germline V gene are SQVTM and ANQGSEA. This CDR3 has 16 amino acids. The ends lost 4 bases at V and 3 bases at J; junction bases unmatched: 10. The CDR3 DNA reads TGCAGCGTTGTTGGCTTGGGCGGGGGGTACACCGGGGAGCTGTTTTTT. Protein product: CSVVGLGGGYTGELFF.

Details on this clone: The same CDR3 can be traced to other DNA sequences in this sample. The CDR3 region is CASSLVGGPDTQYF. In DNA form, the CDR3 reads TGCGCCAGCAGCTTGGTTGGGGGCCCAGATACGCAGTATTTT. This chain connects TRBV5-1 to TRBJ2-3; tentative D call: TRBD1 (6 bases). The V gene lost 0 bases and the J gene lost 4 bases, with 9 bases spanning the gap. This CDR3 contains 14 residues. Germline CDR1 reads SGHRS; CDR2 reads YFSETQ.